This T cell receptor (beta chain) emerged from a study of blood T cell repertoires in COVID-19. Study-wide background: The United States, Italy and Spain supplied acute and convalescent COVID-19 samples. PBMCs, B-cell-depleted T cells, or T cells were the source of the cDNA or gDNA that made up the material.

Authors' processing steps: Reference gene primer amplification yielded estimated nucleated cell counts. Assay used: immunoSEQ multiplex PCR; TCRdb lists only in-frame clones, some missing. V, J and clone size were drawn from that table, and D and trimming were deduced from the DNA. The table includes 120,000 or so clones, approximately 70% detected once. This TCR was recovered from a human donor with acute or convalescent COVID-19. The donor label of this sample is uncertain. Sequenced: peripheral blood.

The CDR3 here is CAWSYRGITEAFF. The CDR3 DNA reads TGTGCCTGGAGCTACAGGGGGATCACTGAAGCTTTCTTT. The V and J genes are TRBV30 and TRBJ1-1; the match to TRBD1 covers 8 bases. The germline V gene has CDR1 GTSNPN and CDR2 SVGIG (reference sequence). The trim removed 3 bases at V and 4 bases at J, leaving 4 bases unmatched. This CDR3 spans 13 amino acids.